The 26 T cell receptor beta chains below all came from one sample that was sequenced in a study of blood T cell repertoires in COVID-19 (dated by TCRdb to the early 2020s). The library came from the immunoSEQ multiplex PCR assay. TCRdb took this table from immuneACCESS and kept in-frame rearrangements with V and J called. Such tables lack part of the clones; where checked against another copy, unresolved V genes explain under half of the gap, and the rest is unexplained. The sample contains 250,000 to 350,000 clones, approximately 84% of them found a single time. The top ten hold almost 1.5% of the sample. Sequenced material: peripheral blood. The receptors shown here come from a human donor with COVID-19, enrolled during active disease. The donor label of this sample is uncertain.

Concerning this clone itself: The same CDR3 arises from other DNA sequences in this sample as well. In nucleotides, the CDR3 is TGTGCCTGGAGTGTACTGCGAGAGACCCAGTACTTC. It yields the protein CAWSVLRETQYF. The gene calls are TRBV30 and TRBJ2-5; no reliable D call. The CDR3 runs to 12 residues. Trimming shortened V by 0 bases and J by 4 bases, and 6 bases separated the two germline ends. Germline-derived CDR1 and CDR2 are GTSNPN and SVGIG (reference sequence).

This clone was seen a single time. The CDR3 DNA is TGTGCCAGCACCAACAGGGGCCCCCTGAGCGAGCAGTACTTC. Its protein is CASTNRGPLSEQYF. J is TRBJ2-7 and V is TRBV28, with 7 bases matching TRBD1. CDR1 and CDR2 (germline): MDHEN, SYDVKM. This CDR3 has 14 residues. The junction had 12 bases not matched to a gene; V was cut back by 7 bases and J by 6 bases.

This clone was counted a single time. The chain employs TRBV7-9 and TRBJ1-1; TRBD1 matches at 7 bases. The V segment lost 0 bases and the J segment 4 bases; nucleotides outside the gene matches: 8. From germline, CDR1 is SEHNR and CDR2 FQNEAQ (reference sequence). The CDR3 consists of 16 residues. CDR3 loop: CASSLAHGDRVTEAFF. The CDR3 region has the DNA TGTGCCAGCAGCTTAGCTCACGGAGACAGGGTCACTGAAGCTTTCTTT.

The gene calls are TRBV28 and TRBJ1-5; a weak D match, TRBD1 (6 bases). Germline V lookup: CDR1 MDHEN, CDR2 SYDVKM. The V gene lost 9 bases and the J gene lost 6 bases, with 21 bases spanning the gap. There are 15 residues in the CDR3. Written as DNA, the CDR3 is TGTGCCAGTACTATTACGGGGGGCGCGGGTCAGCCCCAGCATTTT. Amino acids: CASTITGGAGQPQHF.

The rearrangement uses TRBV14 and TRBJ1-1; D is unresolved. The germline V gene has CDR1 SGHDN and CDR2 FVKESK. There are 12 residues in the CDR3. V lost 3 bases and J 1 base, leaving 3 bases between the germline ends. DNA for the CDR3: TGTGCCAGCAGCCAGGCGAACACTGAAGCTTTCTTT. Amino acids: CASSQANTEAFF.

The rearrangement uses TRBV11-1 and TRBJ1-4; D not resolved. Trimming removed 5 bases from V and 0 bases from J, with 10 bases in between. Germline CDR1 and CDR2: SGHAT and FQDESV (reference sequence). The CDR3 spans 15 residues. CDR3 coding DNA: TGTGCCAGCAGCCACGGTGTCTCAACTAATGAAAAACTGTTTTTT. It encodes CASSHGVSTNEKLFF.

CDR3 coding DNA: TGTGCCAGCACCCTTGCGGGACTAGCGGTCAACAATGAGCAGTTCTTC. Protein sequence: CASTLAGLAVNNEQFF. The chain uses TRBV7-2 and TRBJ2-1, with 11 bases aligning to TRBD2. CDR3 length: 16 amino acids. The germline V gene encodes CDR1 SGHTA and CDR2 FQGNSA. V was pared by 7 bases and J by 5 bases, with 10 bases of the junction left unmatched.

The genes are TRBV7-3 and TRBJ2-1; possible D gene TRBD2, 5 bases. The germline V gene has CDR1 SGHTA and CDR2 FQGTGA. Trimming took 5 bases from V and 9 from J, leaving 20 bases between them. The CDR3 covers 15 residues. The CDR3: CASSLDRTPNSEQFF. CDR3 sequence (DNA): TGTGCCAGCAGCCTCGACCGGACTCCAAACTCTGAGCAGTTCTTC.

The rearrangement links TRBV6-2 or TRBV6-3 to TRBJ1-2; D is perhaps TRBD1 (5 bases). Trimming cost V 0 bases and J 6 bases, with 20 bases left between them. Germline assignment: CDR1 MNHEY and CDR2 SVGEGT. There are 17 residues in the CDR3. The CDR3 DNA reads TGTGCCAGCAGTTACTCGACTCTCAAGGGGTTTCTGGATGGCTACACCTTC. It encodes CASSYSTLKGFLDGYTF.

The CDR3 protein is CASSPRDSLSGANVLTF. In DNA form, the CDR3 reads TGTGCCAGTAGTCCCCGGGACAGTCTTTCTGGGGCCAACGTCCTGACTTTC. The chain is built from TRBV19 and TRBJ2-6; 7 bases line up with TRBD1. Looked up from germline, CDR1 is LNHDA and CDR2 is SQIVND (reference sequence). The length of the CDR3 is 17 residues. The ends lost 5 bases at V and 1 base at J; junction bases unmatched: 8.

This clone has only one observation. The genes are TRBV27 and TRBJ2-2; TRBD1 matches at 7 bases. J gave up 10 bases and V 2 bases, and 10 bases lay outside the gene matches. The CDR3 runs to 15 residues. Germline CDR1 and CDR2: MNHEY and SMNVEV (reference sequence). CDR3 bases: TGTGCCAGCAGTTTAATCCGGGACAGAAGATTGGAGCTGTTTTTT. Protein sequence: CASSLIRDRRLELFF.

This clone has just one count. V is TRBV11-2 and J is TRBJ2-7, with 11 bases fitting TRBD2. Germline assignment: CDR1 SGHAT and CDR2 FQNNGV. This CDR3 region has 15 residues. The V and J ends lost 5 bases and 3 bases, in that order; junction bases with no gene match: 6. In DNA form, the CDR3 reads TGTGCCAGCAGCAATAGCGGGAGGGCCGGCTACGAGCAGTACTTC. Protein: CASSNSGRAGYEQYF.

This rearrangement joins TRBV19 to TRBJ1-2; D might be TRBD1 (6 bases). The V and J ends lost 7 bases and 4 bases respectively, with 13 bases between them. The germline gives CDR1 LNHDA, CDR2 SQIVND (reference sequence). The CDR3 has 13 amino acids. CDR3 DNA sequence: TGTGCCAGTAAAGTCGGGGGGCTCTATGGCTACACCTTC. Residues: CASKVGGLYGYTF.

V gene TRBV6-5 combines with J gene TRBJ1-1, with D hard to call. V was cut by 0 bases and J by 0 bases, with 5 bases left in between. Germline CDR1 reads MNHEY; CDR2 reads SVGAGI. The CDR3 covers 14 residues. The CDR3 here is CASSYSGVNTEAFF. CDR3 coding DNA: TGTGCCAGCAGTTACTCAGGAGTGAACACTGAAGCTTTCTTT.

This chain connects TRBV30 to TRBJ2-5; D perhaps matches TRBD2 (6 bases). With 5 bases removed from V and 2 bases from J, the gap between germline ends came to 12 bases. Germline CDR1 reads GTSNPN; CDR2 reads SVGIG (reference sequence). The CDR3 has 13 amino acids. The CDR3 nucleotides read TGTGCCTGGGGTTACGGGACTCAAGAGACCCAGTACTTC. Translation: CAWGYGTQETQYF.

The V gene is TRBV9, the J gene TRBJ1-2; D possibly corresponds to TRBD1 (6 bases). CDR1 is SGDLS, CDR2 YYNGEE, per germline. The CDR3 is 15 amino acids. Deletions cut 4 bases from V and 4 bases from J, with 17 bases between. This CDR3 is CASSLGGAGSYGYTF. For the CDR3, the DNA is TGTGCCAGCAGCCTCGGGGGGGCGGGATCCTATGGCTACACCTTC.

The sample holds a few counts of this clone. The V call is TRBV4-2, the J call TRBJ2-3; TRBD2 matches 7 bases. CDR1 and CDR2 (germline): LGHNA, YNFKEQ. With 0 bases clipped from V and 4 bases from J, the junction kept 4 bases outside the gene matches. The CDR3 extends over 15 amino acids. This CDR3 is CASSQDGRGSDTQYF. The CDR3 DNA reads as TGTGCCAGCAGCCAAGATGGGAGGGGCTCAGATACGCAGTATTTT.

The chain recombines TRBV19 with TRBJ2-5; 8 bases align to TRBD2. V gave up 4 bases and J gave up 5 bases; unmatched junction bases: 12. Germline loops: CDR1 LNHDA, CDR2 SQIVND (reference sequence). This CDR3 region has 16 residues. CDR3 DNA: TGTGCCAGTAGTACCCGACTAGCGAACGTCCGGGAGACCCAGTACTTC. Protein: CASSTRLANVRETQYF.

The rearrangement joins TRBV3-1 (or the pseudogene TRBV3-2) to TRBJ2-7; maybe TRBD2 (6 bases). Looked up from germline, CDR1 is LGHDT and CDR2 is YNNKEL (reference sequence). The V gene lost 1 base and the J gene lost 7 bases, with 11 bases spanning the gap. The CDR3 consists of 13 residues. CDR3 nucleotides: TGTGCCAGCAGCCAAGTGCGGGACGGGGAGCAGTACTTC. It specifies CASSQVRDGEQYF.

This chain joins TRBV24-1 and TRBJ2-1; 8 nucleotides agree with TRBD2. The CDR3 has 16 residues. Germline V gene data show CDR1 as KGHDR and CDR2 as SFDVKD. The trim removed 2 bases at V and 5 bases at J, leaving 7 bases unmatched. In DNA form, the CDR3 reads TGTGCCACCAGTGATTCACCGGGAGGGTCAAACAATGAGCAGTTCTTC. Amino acids: CATSDSPGGSNNEQFF.

The V call is TRBV7-2, the J call TRBJ1-2; TRBD1 aligns across 8 bases. Germline V gene data show CDR1 as SGHTA and CDR2 as FQGNSA. After removal of 0 bases from V and 9 bases from J, the junction contained 9 bases not matched to a gene. This CDR3 comprises 15 residues. CDR3 sequence (DNA): TGTGCCAGCAGCTTAGCTACAGACAGGGGTGGTCGCTACACCTTC. Translation: CASSLATDRGGRYTF.

The J gene is TRBJ1-1, the V gene TRBV5-6; TRBD1 matches at 7 bases. J was trimmed by 1 base and V by 0 bases; bases with no gene match: 15. Germline values: CDR1 SGHDT, CDR2 YYEEEE. This CDR3 comprises 19 residues. Written as DNA, the CDR3 is TGTGCCAGCAGCTTGGGGAGACAGGGAAGGGCTGGAAGGAACACTGAAGCTTTCTTT. The encoded protein is CASSLGRQGRAGRNTEAFF.

CDR3 DNA: TGTGCCACCAGCAGGCAACCCAGTACGAACACCGGGGAGCTGTTTTTT. Encoded protein: CATSRQPSTNTGELFF. V usage is TRBV15 and J usage is TRBJ2-2; no definite D call. Germline CDR1 is LNHNV and CDR2 is YYDKDF (reference sequence). Trimming left V 3 bases short and J 0 bases short, with 11 bases between. The CDR3 runs to 16 residues.

J is TRBJ1-2 and V is TRBV7-3; 11 bases fit TRBD1. The CDR3 loop spans 16 amino acids. Germline lookup yields CDR1 SGHTA and CDR2 FQGTGA. Trimming at V came to 4 bases and at J to 5 bases, leaving 9 bases not matched to a gene. CDR3 in amino acids: CASSSRTGQGAYGYTF. For the CDR3, the DNA is TGTGCCAGCAGCTCGCGAACTGGACAGGGGGCATATGGCTACACCTTC.

The V and J genes are TRBV6-2 or TRBV6-3 and TRBJ1-2, with D unresolved. Germline V CDR1 and CDR2: MNHEY, SVGEGT. Trimming removed 2 bases at V and 3 bases at J, with 7 bases between. The CDR3 length is 13 residues. Written as DNA, the CDR3 is TGTGCCAGCAGTTACAGAGAAGACTATGGCTACACCTTC. Amino acids: CASSYREDYGYTF.

The gene calls are TRBV12-5 and TRBJ2-1, with 9 bases matching TRBD2. Germline CDR1 and CDR2: LGHNT and FRNRAP. V was clipped by 0 bases and J by 6 bases; unmatched bases: 9. CDR3 length: 17 amino acids. The CDR3 coding sequence is TGTGCTAGTGGTTTGGTAGGCAGCGGGAGGCTTCTCAATGAGCAGTTCTTC. The encoded protein is CASGLVGSGRLLNEQFF.